The clone carrying this TCR beta chain has just one count. As yet, its antigen is unknown. The data stem from a study of long-term antiretroviral therapy in people with HIV. Study observations and caveats: Repertoires in HIV (unlike those of controls) had narrower CDR3 length ranges.

With survey level as its setting, the immunoSEQ assay was v3.0. Sequencing was performed with immunoSEQ multiplex PCR; in TCRdb, only in-frame clones are kept and a portion is missing. The table records some 31,000 clones, about 95% of them present only once. Everyone in the study who had HIV was treated in the United States. The sequenced sample was unsorted PBMCs, obtained 5.3 years after starting antiretroviral therapy. The clonotype originates from a man aged 30 to 45 with HIV.

CDR3 sequence (DNA): TGTGCCAGCAGCGTTAGCGGGAGTATACGGAGTGGCGGGGAGCTGTTTTTT. It specifies CASSVSGSIRSGGELFF. The chain joins TRBV5-4 to TRBJ2-2; 9 bases map to TRBD2. Germline CDR1 SGHNT, CDR2 YYREEE (reference sequence). Trimming cost V 4 bases and J 7 bases; bases outside gene matches: 14. CDR3 length: 17 amino acids.